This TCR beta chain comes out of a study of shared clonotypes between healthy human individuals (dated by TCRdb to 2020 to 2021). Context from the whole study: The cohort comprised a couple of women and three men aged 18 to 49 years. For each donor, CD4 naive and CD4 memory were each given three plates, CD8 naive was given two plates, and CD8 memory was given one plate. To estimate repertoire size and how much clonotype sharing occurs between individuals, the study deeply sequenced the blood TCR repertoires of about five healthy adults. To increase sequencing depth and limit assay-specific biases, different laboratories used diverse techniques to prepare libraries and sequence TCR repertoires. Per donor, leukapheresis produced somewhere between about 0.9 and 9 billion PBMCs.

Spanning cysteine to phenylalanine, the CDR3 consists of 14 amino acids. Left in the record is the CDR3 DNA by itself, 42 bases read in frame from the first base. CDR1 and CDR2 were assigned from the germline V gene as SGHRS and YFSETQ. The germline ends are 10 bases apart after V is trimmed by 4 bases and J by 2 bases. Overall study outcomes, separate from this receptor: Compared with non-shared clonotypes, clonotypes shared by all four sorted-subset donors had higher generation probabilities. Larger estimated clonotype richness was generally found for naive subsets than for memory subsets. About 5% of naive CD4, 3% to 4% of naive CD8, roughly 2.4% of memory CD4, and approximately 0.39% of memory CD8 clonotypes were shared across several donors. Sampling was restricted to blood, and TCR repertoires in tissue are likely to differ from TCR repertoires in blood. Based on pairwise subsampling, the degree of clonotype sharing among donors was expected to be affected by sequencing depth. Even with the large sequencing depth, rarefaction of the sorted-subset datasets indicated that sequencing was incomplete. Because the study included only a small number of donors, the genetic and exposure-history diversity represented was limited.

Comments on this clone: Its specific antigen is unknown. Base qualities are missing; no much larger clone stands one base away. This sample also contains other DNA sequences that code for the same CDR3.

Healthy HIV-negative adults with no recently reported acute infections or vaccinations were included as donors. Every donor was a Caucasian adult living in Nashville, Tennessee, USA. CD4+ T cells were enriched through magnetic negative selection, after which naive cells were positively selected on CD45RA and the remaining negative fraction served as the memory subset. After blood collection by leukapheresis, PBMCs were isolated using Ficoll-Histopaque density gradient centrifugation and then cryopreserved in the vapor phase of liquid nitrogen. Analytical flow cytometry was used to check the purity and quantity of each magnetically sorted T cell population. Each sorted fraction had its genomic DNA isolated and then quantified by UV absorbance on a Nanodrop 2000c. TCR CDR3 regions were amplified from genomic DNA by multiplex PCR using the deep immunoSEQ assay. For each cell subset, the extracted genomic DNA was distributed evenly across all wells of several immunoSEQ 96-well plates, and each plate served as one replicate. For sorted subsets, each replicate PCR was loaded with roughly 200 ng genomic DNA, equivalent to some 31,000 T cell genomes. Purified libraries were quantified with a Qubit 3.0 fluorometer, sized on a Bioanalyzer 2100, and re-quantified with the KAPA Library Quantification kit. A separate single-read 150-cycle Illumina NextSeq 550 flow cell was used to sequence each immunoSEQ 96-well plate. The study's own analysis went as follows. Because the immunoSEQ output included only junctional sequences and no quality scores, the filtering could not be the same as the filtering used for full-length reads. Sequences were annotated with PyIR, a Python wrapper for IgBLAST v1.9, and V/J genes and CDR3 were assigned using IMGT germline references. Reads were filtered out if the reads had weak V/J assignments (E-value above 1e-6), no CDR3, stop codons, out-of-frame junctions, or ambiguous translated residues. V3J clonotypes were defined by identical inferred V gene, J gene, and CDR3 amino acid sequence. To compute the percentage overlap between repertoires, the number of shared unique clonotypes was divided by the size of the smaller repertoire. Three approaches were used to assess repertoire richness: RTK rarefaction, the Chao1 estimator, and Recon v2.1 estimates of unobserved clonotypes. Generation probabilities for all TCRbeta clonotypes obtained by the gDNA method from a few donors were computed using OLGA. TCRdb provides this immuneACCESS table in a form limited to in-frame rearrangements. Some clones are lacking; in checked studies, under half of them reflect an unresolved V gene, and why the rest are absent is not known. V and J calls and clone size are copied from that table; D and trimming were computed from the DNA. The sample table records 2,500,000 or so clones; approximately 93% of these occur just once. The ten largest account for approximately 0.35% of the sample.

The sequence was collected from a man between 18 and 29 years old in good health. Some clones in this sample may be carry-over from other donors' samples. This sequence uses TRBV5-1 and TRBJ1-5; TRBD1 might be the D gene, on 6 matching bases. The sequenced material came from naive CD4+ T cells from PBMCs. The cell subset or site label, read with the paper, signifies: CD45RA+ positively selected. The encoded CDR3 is CASSAQGGNQPQHF. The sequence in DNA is TGCGCCAGCAGCGCACAGGGAGGCAATCAGCCCCAGCATTTT.